This note documents a single T cell receptor (beta chain) sequence. The CDR3 sequence is 17 residues long. The germline gives CDR1 LGHNA, CDR2 YNFKEQ. After removal of 3 bases from V and 0 bases from J, the junction contained 8 bases not matched to a gene. The data derive from a study of blood T cell repertoires in COVID-19. Study-level background: Researchers got acute and convalescent COVID-19 samples from the United States, Italy and Spain.

Libraries were prepared by immunoSEQ multiplex PCR; TCRdb keeps only in-frame clonotypes and omits some of them. The table includes about half a million clones, 80% to 90% detected once. Sequences were obtained from peripheral blood. The TCR comes from a human donor in a cohort sampled during active COVID-19. V is TRBV4-2 and J is TRBJ1-1; 9 positions agree with TRBD1. For the CDR3, the DNA is TGTGCCAGCAGCCAGATCGGGACAGGGACTATGAACACTGAAGCTTTCTTT. Protein sequence: CASSQIGTGTMNTEAFF.